These T cell receptor beta chains were read from a single sample in a study of cytomegalovirus exposure and HLA in healthy donors. The data were produced by immunoSEQ multiplex PCR, yet TCRdb's version contains in-frame clones alone and is incomplete. In the table there are about 160,000 clones, about 65% of which are singletons. The sample was PBMCs. Receptor source: a man in his forties in good health and CMV-seropositive. The CDR3 runs from the conserved cysteine through the conserved F or W. D genes are given only for firm matches. Clone size is given for some rows only: seen once, a few or many times, or a class if the clone is expanded.

j_call d_call v_call clone_size cdr3_nt cdr3_aa
TRBJ2-2 NA TRBV7-9 once TGTGCCAGCAGCTTAAATCTGAACACCGGGGAGCTGTTTTTT CASSLNLNTGELFF
TRBJ2-7 NA TRBV5-5 NA TGTGCCAGCAGAATCAAGGGGGACCCAACCTACGAGCAGTACTTC CASRIKGDPTYEQYF
TRBJ1-1 NA TRBV19 NA TGTGCCAGTAGTACCGGAGGGTTCACTGAAGCTTTCTTT CASSTGGFTEAFF
TRBJ1-5 NA TRBV27 NA TGTGCCAGCAGTTTAGACAGTGGCGGCAATCAGCCCCAGCATTTT CASSLDSGGNQPQHF
TRBJ1-1 NA TRBV19 NA TGTGCCACCCTACGGGGGGATGAAGCTTTCTTT CATLRGDEAFF
TRBJ1-4 TRBD1 TRBV18 NA TGTGCCAGCTCACCAACAGGGGGGGATGAAAAACTGTTTTTT CASSPTGGDEKLFF
TRBJ2-3 NA TRBV7-6 NA TGTGCCAGCAGCCCCCGACAGAACACAGATACGCAGTATTTT CASSPRQNTDTQYF
TRBJ1-6 NA TRBV2 NA TGTGCCAGCAGTCACAGGGCCCCTTCACCCCTCCACTTT CASSHRAPSPLHF
TRBJ1-4 NA TRBV4-1 NA TGCGCCAGCAGCCAAGGGGCCAGCGGTTCAACTAATGAAAAACTGTTTTTT CASSQGASGSTNEKLFF
TRBJ1-6 TRBD1 TRBV7-8 few TGTGCCAGCAGCGAATCCGGGACAGGGGAAAGGTCACCCCTCCACTTT CASSESGTGERSPLHF
TRBJ2-1 TRBD2 TRBV5-4 few TGTGCCAGCAGCTTGACTAGCGGGCGTACCTACAATGAGCAGTTCTTC CASSLTSGRTYNEQFF
TRBJ1-1 TRBD1 TRBV5-6 NA TGTGCCAGCAGCTTACCCAGGTTGACAGGGGGTAATACTGAAGCTTTCTTT CASSLPRLTGGNTEAFF
TRBJ1-1 TRBD1 TRBV7-3 NA TGTGCCAGCAGCTTAGAGGACAGGGCGGCTTCCACTGAAGCTTTCTTT CASSLEDRAASTEAFF
TRBJ2-3 NA TRBV6-1 NA TGTGCCAGCAGTGATAGCGTTTGGACGCAGTATTTT CASSDSVWTQYF
TRBJ1-2 TRBD1 TRBV6-1 NA TGTGCCAGCAGTCAGACAGGGAGCTATGGCTACACCTTC CASSQTGSYGYTF
TRBJ1-1 NA TRBV6-5 NA TGTGCCAGCAGGGCTACAGGTCGTGTAACTGAAGCTTTCTTT CASRATGRVTEAFF
TRBJ1-5 NA TRBV2 few TGTGCCAGCAGTGACGAGGCGAACGCGGTCGGGCCCCAGCATTTT CASSDEANAVGPQHF
TRBJ2-3 TRBD1 TRBV6-1 NA TGTGCCAGCAGTGAAGGACCCAGGACAGGGGGCACAGATACGCAGTATTTT CASSEGPRTGGTDTQYF
TRBJ2-2 TRBD2 TRBV5-5 NA TGTGCCAGCAGCTTGGGGTCTAGCGGGACGAACACCGGGGAGCTGTTTTTT CASSLGSSGTNTGELFF
TRBJ1-3 NA TRBV9 NA TGTGCCAGCAGCGTAGAGGCGCGACAGGCCACCTCTGGAAACACCATATATTTT CASSVEARQATSGNTIYF
TRBJ1-1 NA TRBV14 NA TGTGCCAGCAGCCCCCTAGTCAGAAGCAGGAACACTGAAGCTTTCTTT CASSPLVRSRNTEAFF
TRBJ2-2 TRBD1 TRBV2 NA TGTGCCAGCGTGGGGCAGGGGGCGAAGAACACCGGGGAGCTGTTTTTT CASVGQGAKNTGELFF
TRBJ2-7 NA TRBV19 few TGTGCCAGCCGGGACACCTACGAGCAGTACTTC CASRDTYEQYF
TRBJ2-2 TRBD1 TRBV4-1 NA TGCGCCAGCAGCCAGGGGACAGCTGACTCCGGGGAGCTGTTTTTT CASSQGTADSGELFF
TRBJ2-2 NA TRBV11-3 NA TGTGCCAGCAGCCCAGGGGGGCGCGGCACCGGGGAGCTGTTTTTT CASSPGGRGTGELFF
TRBJ2-2 NA TRBV21-1 NA TGTGCCAGCAGCACAAGCGGCCCTCCGGACCCCCGCCGTCACACCGGGGAGCTGTTTTTT CASSTSGPPDPRRHTGELFF
TRBJ2-7 NA TRBV27 NA TGTGCCAGCAGTTCCTACAGGGAGGGCGAGCAGTACTTC CASSSYREGEQYF
TRBJ1-1 NA TRBV7-2 NA TGTGCCAGCAGCGCGGCCCTTAACACTGAAGCTTTCTTT CASSAALNTEAFF
TRBJ2-5 NA TRBV5-1 NA TGCGCCACCACCCTCTACCCCGGTCAAGAGACCCAGTACTTC CATTLYPGQETQYF
TRBJ2-1 NA TRBV6-5 few TGTGCCAGCAGTGCAGGGGCTTCCTACAATGAGCAGTTCTTC CASSAGASYNEQFF
TRBJ2-1 TRBD2 TRBV28 NA TGTGCCAGCAGTTTACGCGGGCGGGGGTGGGACAATGAGCAGTTCTTC CASSLRGRGWDNEQFF
TRBJ1-3 NA TRBV18 NA TGTGCCAGCTCACCCCGACAGGCCACCTCTGGAAACACCATATATTTT CASSPRQATSGNTIYF
TRBJ1-2 NA TRBV18 NA TGTGCCAGCTCACCAGAATTGCAGGCGGAAACTAGTGGCTACACCTTC CASSPELQAETSGYTF
TRBJ2-5 TRBD2 TRBV27 NA TGTGCCAGCAGCGGGAGGGGTCAAGAGACCCAGTACTTC CASSGRGQETQYF
TRBJ2-5 TRBD2 TRBV5-6 NA TGTGCCAGCAGCCTGGGGACTAGCGGAACTCCGGGGACCCAGTACTTC CASSLGTSGTPGTQYF
TRBJ2-1 NA TRBV6-5 NA TGTGCCAGCAGACCTACAGGGAGCTCCTACAATGAGCAGTTCTTC CASRPTGSSYNEQFF
TRBJ1-4 NA TRBV7-9 few TGTGCCAGCAGCTCCAGTGGGGGAGGTGAAAAACTGTTTTTT CASSSSGGGEKLFF
TRBJ2-3 TRBD2 TRBV9 NA TGTGCCAGCAGCGTGCTAAGCGGGGGTACAGATACGCAGTATTTT CASSVLSGGTDTQYF
TRBJ2-7 NA TRBV9 few TGTGCCAGCAGCGGACAGGAGAACTACGAGCAGTACTTC CASSGQENYEQYF
TRBJ2-1 NA TRBV6-4 NA TGTGCCAGCAGCCAGGGTTATGAGCAGTTCTTC CASSQGYEQFF
TRBJ1-1 NA TRBV6-1 NA TGTGCCAGCAGTGAATCGGGGTTAAGTGAAGCTTTCTTT CASSESGLSEAFF
TRBJ2-5 TRBD2 TRBV7-2 NA TGTGCCAGCAGCACACGGACTAGCGGGGAGACCCAGTACTTC CASSTRTSGETQYF
TRBJ2-1 NA TRBV15 NA TGTGCCACCAGCAGAGATCATGTTAGCTCCTACAATGAGCAGTTCTTC CATSRDHVSSYNEQFF
TRBJ2-1 TRBD1 TRBV27 NA TGTGCCAGCAGTCAACAGGGGTGGGGTTACAGTGAGCAGTTCTTC CASSQQGWGYSEQFF
TRBJ2-7 TRBD2 TRBV7-8 few TGTGCCAGCAGCTTAGTTGCGGGAGGGAATCGCAACGAGCAGTACTTC CASSLVAGGNRNEQYF
TRBJ1-1 NA TRBV19 NA TGTGCCAGTAGCCGCGACAGCCTAAGTGAAGCTTTCTTT CASSRDSLSEAFF
TRBJ2-7 NA TRBV5-1 NA TGCGCCAGCAGCGCCCGGGACGAGCAGTACTTC CASSARDEQYF
TRBJ1-1 TRBD1 TRBV5-4 NA TGTGCCAGCAGCCCCCAGGGGGTTGTGATCTTCACTGAAGCTTTCTTT CASSPQGVVIFTEAFF
TRBJ1-3 NA TRBV5-6 few TGTGCCAGCAGCTTGTGGCATTCTGGAAACACCATATATTTT CASSLWHSGNTIYF
TRBJ2-5 TRBD1 TRBV5-4 NA TGTGCCAGCAGCTTGCCTGGACAGGGTAAAGAGACCCAGTACTTC CASSLPGQGKETQYF
TRBJ2-2 NA TRBV6-1 NA TGTGCCAGCGTCGGGGAAACTGTATTAACCGGGGAGCTGTTTTTT CASVGETVLTGELFF
TRBJ1-1 TRBD1 TRBV7-2 few TGTGCCAGCAGATTAGGGGGCGTCGGGAACACTGAAGCTTTCTTT CASRLGGVGNTEAFF
TRBJ2-3 TRBD2 TRBV7-9 NA TGTGCCAGCAGCCGAACGGGGGGGGACACAGATACGCAGTATTTT CASSRTGGDTDTQYF
TRBJ2-7 NA TRBV5-8 NA TGTGCCAGCAGCTTGGCCGGTGAGCAGTACTTC CASSLAGEQYF
TRBJ1-3 NA TRBV9 NA TGTGCCAGCAGCGTAGGGGGTAGATCGTTGCCGATCGGAGGATCTGGAAACACCATATATTTT CASSVGGRSLPIGGSGNTIYF
TRBJ2-1 NA TRBV4-2 few TGTGCCAGCAGCCAAGACGGTGGGGCCGAGTTCTTC CASSQDGGAEFF
TRBJ1-6 TRBD1 TRBV5-6 NA TGTGCCAGCAGCGGGGTGACAGGGGAACGTTCACCCCTCCACTTT CASSGVTGERSPLHF
TRBJ2-3 TRBD2 TRBV5-1 once TGCGCCAGCAGCTTAGCGGGGGCCGCAGATACGCAGTATTTT CASSLAGAADTQYF
TRBJ2-2 NA TRBV7-9 NA TGTGCCAGCAGCTCCCTTATCGGGGAGCTGTTTTTT CASSSLIGELFF
TRBJ2-7 NA TRBV4-2 NA TGTGCCAGCAGCCAAGGGGGCCAAGGATACTTC CASSQGGQGYF